This T cell receptor (beta chain) was identified in a study of molecular identifiers for immune sequencing clone quantification. Study context: Replicate experiments divided RNA from roughly 20,000 or 100,000 naive CD8 cells into five parts and sequenced four. The study, taken as a whole, reports: Clones of above 20 RNA copies carried over 99% of effector molecules; in naive cells they carried under 1%.

The CDR3 contains 13 residues. Concerning this clonotype: Antigen unknown.

Each CDR3 protein gets one entry after TCRdb re-called the PCR reads with MiXCR. This repertoire shows a few hundred thousand distinct CDR3 sequences, over 20% found once; its top ten account for about 0.78%. The receptor was derived from a human donor in good health. Some libraries in this study had Jurkat cell RNA spiked in. The V and J genes are TRBV21-1 and TRBJ1-4. TRBV21-1 is termed a pseudogene. The sequencing sample was made of naive CD8+ T cells from blood, with Jurkat cell RNA spiked in. The subset is: FACS-sorted CD8+CD4-CCR7+CD45RA+ naive T cells. This CDR3 reads CASSKRGNEKLFF. The CDR3 coding sequence is TGTGCCAGCAGCAAAAGAGGGAATGAAAAACTGTTTTTT.